One sample yielded the 16 T cell receptor beta chains listed below, sequenced in a study of Ad26.COV2.S vaccination and SARS-CoV-2 variants. The treatment denotes: some 20 received Ad26.COV2.S at low or high dose, single or two shots; about five received placebo; per-sample allocation not given. Collection of the samples took place on day 63 after the first injection of vaccine or placebo. This table comes from immunoSEQ multiplex PCR, and its TCRdb copy is limited to in-frame clones, with some not included. The data contain over 400,000 clones, about nine tenths of them singletons. The specimen comprised peripheral blood, sampled in a trial of Ad26.COV2.S vaccine versus placebo. The receptors here all came from a person aged 18-60 years who received the Ad26.COV2.S COVID-19 vaccine or a placebo.

The chain couples TRBV3-1 (or the pseudogene TRBV3-2) to TRBJ2-1; 15 positions agree with TRBD2. The CDR3 extends over 18 amino acids. CDR1 and CDR2 (germline): LGHDT, YNNKEL (reference sequence). Trimming took 1 base from V and 7 from J; bases not matched to a gene: 8. The CDR3, as DNA: TGTGCCAGCAGCCAAGGGTTTGGACTAGCGGGAGGGCCTAATGAGCAGTTCTTC. Encoded protein: CASSQGFGLAGGPNEQFF.

This chain links TRBV15 with TRBJ1-2; D is ambiguous. V dropped 3 bases and J dropped 7 bases, with 9 bases sitting between them. The V gene's germline CDR1 is LNHNV and CDR2 YYDKDF (reference sequence). CDR3 size: 12 residues. CDR3 DNA: TGTGCCACCAGCAGCGGTAGCGGTGGCTACACCTTC. Protein product: CATSSGSGGYTF.

The chain is built from TRBV6-1 and TRBJ1-5; D is undetermined. Germline CDR1 MNHNS, CDR2 SASEGT. Trimming shortened V by 1 base and J by 5 bases, and 12 bases separated the two germline ends. The CDR3 loop spans 15 amino acids. The CDR3 DNA follows: TGTGCCAGCAGTGAAGTCCCGGGCCTAGATCAGCCCCAGCATTTT. Amino acid sequence: CASSEVPGLDQPQHF.

The chain carries TRBV12-5 and TRBJ1-5, with unresolved D. The CDR3 is made up of 14 amino acids. V was trimmed by 7 bases and J by 3 bases, leaving 13 bases between them. The germline CDR1 and CDR2 sequences are LGHNT and FRNRAP. CDR3 in amino acids: CASAEPGHNQPQHF. The CDR3 bases are TGTGCTAGTGCCGAGCCGGGTCACAATCAGCCCCAGCATTTT.

The chain is built from TRBV25-1 and TRBJ1-1; TRBD1 agrees at 7 bases. The CDR3 totals 15 residues. CDR1 is MGHDK and CDR2 is SYGVNS in the germline V gene. V was pared by 4 bases and J by 1 base, with 6 bases of the junction left unmatched. The CDR3 DNA follows: TGTGCCAGCAGTGGTCCAGGGGGTGAGAACACTGAAGCTTTCTTT. As protein: CASSGPGGENTEAFF.

The chain combines TRBV7-6 with TRBJ2-7; D perhaps matches TRBD2 (5 bases). The CDR3 spans 16 residues. Germline CDR1 and CDR2: SGHVS and FNYEAQ. V lost 2 bases and J lost 3, with 17 bases in between. CDR3 sequence reads: CASSLNLPGCRYEQYF. CDR3 coding DNA: TGTGCCAGCAGCTTAAATCTACCGGGGTGTCGCTACGAGCAGTACTTC.

The chain is built from TRBV19 and TRBJ2-3; D remains unclear. CDR3 length: 16 residues. The ends were cut back, 6 bases at V and 2 bases at J, with 18 bases in the middle. CDR1 LNHDA and CDR2 SQIVND come from the germline V gene (reference sequence). Here the CDR3 DNA reads TGTGCCAGTAGCCCAGGCGTTTGGACCTCCACAGATACGCAGTATTTT. Protein: CASSPGVWTSTDTQYF.

This sequence joins TRBV14 and TRBJ2-7; D not resolved. This CDR3 is built from 13 residues. Per the germline V gene, CDR1 is SGHDN and CDR2 is FVKESK. V was shortened by 5 bases and J by 4 bases, with 12 bases between the two germline ends. The CDR3 DNA is TGTGCCAGCAGCTACCAAGCGACTTACGAGCAGTACTTC. Amino acid sequence: CASSYQATYEQYF.

J is TRBJ1-1 and V is TRBV5-8, with D hard to call. Trimming shortened V by 2 bases and J by 1 base, and 6 bases separated the two germline ends. In germline, CDR1 is SGHTS, CDR2 YDEGEE. The CDR3 covers 13 residues. For the CDR3, the DNA is TGTGCCAGCAGCTTTAACCAGAACACTGAAGCTTTCTTT. It codes for CASSFNQNTEAFF.

V gene TRBV28 combines with J gene TRBJ2-3, with 12 bases matching TRBD2. The CDR3 totals 17 residues. V was pared by 5 bases and J by 0 bases, with 6 bases of the junction left unmatched. Looked up from germline, CDR1 is MDHEN and CDR2 is SYDVKM. The CDR3 spells CASSVTSGGTSTDTQYF. CDR3 DNA: TGTGCCAGCAGTGTAACTAGCGGGGGGACAAGCACAGATACGCAGTATTTT. Filled out from reference TRBV28 and TRBJ2-3, the complete variable domain reads DVKVTQSSRYLVKRTGEKVFLECVQDMDHENMFWYRQDPGLGLRLIYFSYDVKMKEKGDIPEGYSVSREKKERFSLILESASTNQTSMYLCASSVTSGGTSTDTQYFGPGTRLTVL.

The chain combines TRBV7-2 with TRBJ1-3; a possible D gene is TRBD1 (6 bases). Per the germline V gene, CDR1 is SGHTA and CDR2 is FQGNSA. V lost 1 base, J lost 1 base, and 11 bases lay in between. The CDR3 spans 16 residues. CDR3 amino acids: CASSLVGAGSGNTIYF. The CDR3 bases are TGTGCCAGCAGCTTAGTGGGGGCAGGTTCTGGAAACACCATATATTTT.

The chain uses TRBV9 and TRBJ1-3; 9 positions agree with TRBD1. Germline V gene lookup returns CDR1 SGDLS and CDR2 YYNGEE. The length of the CDR3 is 17 residues. Trimming took 3 bases from V and 1 from J; bases not matched to a gene: 8. The CDR3 here is CASSARPGQGSGNTIYF. The CDR3 DNA sequence: TGTGCCAGCAGCGCGCGACCGGGACAGGGTTCTGGAAACACCATATATTTT.

The chain has TRBV11-3 and TRBJ2-1, with TRBD2 matching 10 bases. The germline CDR1 and CDR2 sequences are SGHNT and YENEEA. This CDR3 has 18 residues. V gave up 0 bases and J gave up 1 base; unmatched junction bases: 6. The CDR3 reads CASSLDPSGSTSYNEQFF. The CDR3 region has the DNA TGTGCCAGCAGCTTAGACCCTAGCGGGAGCACGTCCTACAATGAGCAGTTCTTC.

The chain uses TRBV5-1 and TRBJ2-7, with D hard to call. This CDR3 contains 16 residues. The germline V and J ends were trimmed by 2 bases and 2 bases, with 17 bases remaining between them. Germline V gives CDR1 SGHRS, CDR2 YFSETQ. The chain's CDR3 is CASSFTLTSLTYEQYF. CDR3 DNA sequence: TGCGCCAGCAGCTTCACCCTAACGTCTTTGACCTACGAGCAGTACTTC. The whole variable domain, filled in from reference TRBV5-1 and TRBJ2-7, reads KAGVTQTPRYLIKTRGQQVTLSCSPISGHRSVSWYQQTPGQGLQFLFEYFSETQRNKGNFPGRFSGRQFSNSRSEMNVSTLELGDSALYLCASSFTLTSLTYEQYFGPGTRLTVT.

The V and J genes are TRBV7-2 and TRBJ2-2, with D possibly TRBD2 on 6 matching bases. CDR1 and CDR2 (germline): SGHTA, FQGNSA. The V and J ends lost 2 bases and 7 bases respectively, with 14 bases between them. The CDR3 is 15 amino acids. Written as DNA, the CDR3 is TGTGCCAGCAGCTTATTCGGGACTCGGGACGGGGAGCTGTTTTTT. Translated: CASSLFGTRDGELFF.

The CDR3 DNA reads TGTGCCAGCAGCCCCGACGGGCTCTCTGGGGCCAACGTCCTGACTTTC. This codes for CASSPDGLSGANVLTF. This chain uses TRBV7-3 with TRBJ2-6, with D unresolved. This CDR3 has 16 residues. The germline V gene encodes CDR1 SGHTA and CDR2 FQGTGA. Trimming cost V 5 bases and J 0 bases, with 11 bases left between them.